Listed below are T cell receptor beta chains from one sample, sequenced in a study of radiotherapy plus CTLA-4 blockade in lung cancer. The data were produced by immunoSEQ multiplex PCR, yet TCRdb's version contains in-frame clones alone and is incomplete. Counted here are roughly 92,000 clones, approximately 83% occurring once; the ten biggest clones make up approximately 1.9%. The specimen was peripheral blood, collected from a patient treated with radiotherapy plus ipilimumab. The receptor source for this set is a human donor with non-small cell lung cancer who had a partial response to radiotherapy plus ipilimumab. Each CDR3 is given with its conserved first and last residue. Each record gives: D gene, clone size, V gene, J gene, CDR3 protein, CDR3 DNA. The D gene is left open where the match is weak. Clone size is not always given. Where it is, it says once, few, many or a class for expanded clones.

d_gene: -; abundance: once; v_gene: TRBV7-8; j_gene: TRBJ2-1; CDR3aa: CASSLSGGGFYNEQFF; CDR3nt: TGTGCCAGCAGCTTGAGCGGAGGTGGATTTTACAATGAGCAGTTCTTC
d_gene: -; abundance: -; v_gene: TRBV15; j_gene: TRBJ2-1; CDR3aa: CATSRISGSSYNEQFF; CDR3nt: TGTGCCACCAGCAGAATTAGCGGAAGCTCCTACAATGAGCAGTTCTTC
d_gene: TRBD1; abundance: -; v_gene: TRBV9; j_gene: TRBJ1-4; CDR3aa: CASSVSPDRGGEKLFF; CDR3nt: TGTGCCAGCAGCGTAAGTCCGGACAGGGGTGGGGAAAAACTGTTTTTT
d_gene: TRBD1; abundance: few; v_gene: TRBV2; j_gene: TRBJ1-4; CDR3aa: CASRDRVGNEKLFF; CDR3nt: TGTGCCAGCAGAGACAGGGTAGGGAATGAAAAACTGTTTTTT
d_gene: -; abundance: -; v_gene: TRBV18; j_gene: TRBJ1-1; CDR3aa: CASSGSRSGEAFF; CDR3nt: TGTGCCAGCTCCGGAAGTCGGTCGGGTGAAGCTTTCTTT
d_gene: -; abundance: -; v_gene: TRBV27; j_gene: TRBJ2-3; CDR3aa: CASRGGSTDTQYF; CDR3nt: TGTGCCAGCCGCGGAGGCAGCACAGATACGCAGTATTTT
d_gene: -; abundance: -; v_gene: TRBV11-2; j_gene: TRBJ1-4; CDR3aa: CASSSKKATNEKLFF; CDR3nt: TGTGCCAGCAGCTCTAAAAAAGCAACTAATGAAAAACTGTTTTTT
d_gene: -; abundance: -; v_gene: TRBV5-4; j_gene: TRBJ2-1; CDR3aa: CASSTAGNEQFF; CDR3nt: TGTGCCAGCAGCACGGCCGGGAATGAGCAGTTCTTC
d_gene: TRBD2; abundance: -; v_gene: TRBV2; j_gene: TRBJ2-1; CDR3aa: CASSYGLAGGNEQFF; CDR3nt: TGTGCCAGCAGTTATGGACTAGCGGGAGGCAATGAGCAGTTCTTC
d_gene: -; abundance: few; v_gene: TRBV7-9; j_gene: TRBJ2-3; CDR3aa: CASSLGRGGDTDTQYF; CDR3nt: TGTGCCAGCAGCTTAGGTAGAGGGGGGGACACAGATACGCAGTATTTT
d_gene: TRBD2; abundance: once; v_gene: TRBV14; j_gene: TRBJ2-7; CDR3aa: CASSQGTSGYSSYEQYF; CDR3nt: TGTGCCAGCAGCCAAGGGACTAGCGGGTATAGCTCCTACGAGCAGTACTTC
d_gene: -; abundance: -; v_gene: TRBV18; j_gene: TRBJ1-3; CDR3aa: CASSPRMSSGNTIYF; CDR3nt: TGTGCCAGCTCACCGCGAATGAGCTCTGGAAACACCATATATTTT
d_gene: -; abundance: -; v_gene: TRBV2; j_gene: TRBJ1-6; CDR3aa: CASRNGGSNSPLHF; CDR3nt: TGTGCCAGCAGGAACGGGGGGAGCAATTCACCCCTCCACTTT
d_gene: -; abundance: -; v_gene: TRBV6-1; j_gene: TRBJ1-1; CDR3aa: CASKGTENTEAFF; CDR3nt: TGTGCCAGCAAGGGGACTGAGAACACTGAAGCTTTCTTT
d_gene: -; abundance: -; v_gene: TRBV7-9; j_gene: TRBJ2-7; CDR3aa: CASSTEYEQYF; CDR3nt: TGTGCCAGCAGTACAGAGTACGAGCAGTACTTC
d_gene: TRBD1; abundance: -; v_gene: TRBV6-4; j_gene: TRBJ2-1; CDR3aa: CASSEQGGHNEQFF; CDR3nt: TGTGCCAGCAGTGAACAGGGGGGCCACAATGAGCAGTTCTTC
d_gene: -; abundance: -; v_gene: TRBV11-2; j_gene: TRBJ1-1; CDR3aa: CASSLSPGQNTEAFF; CDR3nt: TGTGCCAGCAGCTTATCCCCGGGACAGAACACTGAAGCTTTCTTT
d_gene: -; abundance: -; v_gene: TRBV19; j_gene: TRBJ2-1; CDR3aa: CASSNPGQRYDNEQFF; CDR3nt: TGTGCCAGTAGTAACCCCGGACAGCGATACGACAATGAGCAGTTCTTC
d_gene: -; abundance: -; v_gene: TRBV15; j_gene: TRBJ1-2; CDR3aa: CATSRDLSTRGYGYTF; CDR3nt: TGTGCCACCAGCAGAGATCTTTCCACACGGGGCTATGGCTACACCTTC
d_gene: -; abundance: -; v_gene: TRBV7-7; j_gene: TRBJ2-1; CDR3aa: CASSPEQGEYNEQFF; CDR3nt: TGTGCTAGCAGCCCAGAACAGGGCGAATACAATGAGCAGTTCTTC
d_gene: TRBD1; abundance: -; v_gene: TRBV7-9; j_gene: TRBJ1-1; CDR3aa: CASSLAPGGRTEAFF; CDR3nt: TGTGCCAGCAGCTTAGCCCCAGGGGGAAGGACTGAAGCTTTCTTT
d_gene: -; abundance: -; v_gene: TRBV20-1; j_gene: TRBJ1-2; CDR3aa: CSSRPVYGYTF; CDR3nt: TGCAGCTCTAGGCCGGTCTATGGCTACACCTTC
d_gene: TRBD2; abundance: -; v_gene: TRBV28; j_gene: TRBJ2-2; CDR3aa: CASSFSGSLRAGELFF; CDR3nt: TGTGCCAGCAGCTTTAGCGGGTCCCTGCGCGCCGGGGAGCTGTTTTTT
d_gene: -; abundance: -; v_gene: TRBV29-1; j_gene: TRBJ2-3; CDR3aa: CSVVQGLDTQYF; CDR3nt: TGCAGCGTTGTGCAGGGTTTAGATACGCAGTATTTT
d_gene: TRBD1; abundance: -; v_gene: TRBV13; j_gene: TRBJ1-5; CDR3aa: CASSLQGANQPQHF; CDR3nt: TGTGCCAGCAGCTTACAGGGGGCCAATCAGCCCCAGCATTTT
d_gene: -; abundance: -; v_gene: TRBV4-2; j_gene: TRBJ2-1; CDR3aa: CASSHVAGSAYNEQFF; CDR3nt: TGTGCCAGCAGCCACGTCGCCGGGTCAGCCTACAATGAGCAGTTCTTC
d_gene: TRBD1; abundance: -; v_gene: TRBV4-2; j_gene: TRBJ1-3; CDR3aa: CASSPFPQGTGNTIYF; CDR3nt: TGTGCCAGCAGCCCTTTCCCACAGGGGACTGGAAACACCATATATTTT
d_gene: -; abundance: once; v_gene: TRBV2; j_gene: TRBJ1-1; CDR3aa: CARQVPSNTEAFF; CDR3nt: TGTGCCAGACAGGTTCCTTCGAACACTGAAGCTTTCTTT